This TCR beta chain derives from a study of glioma-infiltrating T cells after dendritic cell vaccination. Clones were read by immunoSEQ multiplex PCR, and TCRdb kept only the in-frame ones, dropping some. The sample lists approximately 100,000 clones, 70% to 80% seen once, with almost 6% in the top ten. In germline, CDR1 is MRHNA, CDR2 SNTAGT. With 5 bases removed from V and 5 bases from J, the gap between germline ends came to 12 bases. The CDR3 sequence is 13 residues long. The chain couples TRBV6-4 to TRBJ1-1; tentatively, D is TRBD1 (5 bases). The sequencing here drew on blood, taken before dendritic cell vaccination. The clonotype comes from a human donor with glioblastoma. This CDR3 is CASSKTAGTEAFF. The DNA of the CDR3 is TGTGCCAGCAGTAAGACAGCCGGGACTGAAGCTTTCTTT.